Listed below are T cell receptor beta chains from one sample, sequenced in a study of T cells in localized non-small cell lung cancer. Assay used: immunoSEQ multiplex PCR; TCRdb lists only in-frame clones, some missing. The table has more than 100,000 clones, 89% seen once; the top ten hold roughly 1.8%. Here the sequenced sample was peripheral blood, taken before any cancer treatment. All receptors come from a female donor aged 60 or older with stage I lung adenocarcinoma. The CDR3 runs from the conserved cysteine through the conserved F or W. D genes are given only for firm matches. Clone size is shown for a subset of rows, as once, few, many or a class of expanded clone.

.	TRBV6-6	.	13	TRBJ1-4	CASGTPGREKLFF	TGTGCCAGTGGGACCCCGGGACGCGAAAAACTGTTTTTT
TRBD1	TRBV7-7	.	16	TRBJ2-5	CASSPTGVAVQETQYF	TGTGCTAGCAGCCCGACAGGGGTAGCGGTACAAGAGACCCAGTACTTC
.	TRBV30	.	13	TRBJ2-5	CAWSVPGGETQYF	TGTGCCTGGAGTGTTCCTGGTGGAGAGACCCAGTACTTC
TRBD1	TRBV19	.	17	TRBJ1-5	CASRRDGTAYSNQPQHF	TGTGCCAGTAGAAGGGACGGGACAGCGTATAGCAATCAGCCCCAGCATTTT
.	TRBV10-3	.	17	TRBJ2-6	CAISMTSSSTGANVLTF	TGTGCCATCAGCATGACTTCTTCTTCGACTGGGGCCAACGTCCTGACTTTC
.	TRBV6-1	.	14	TRBJ1-5	CASSEATKGQPQHF	TGTGCCAGCAGTGAAGCAACAAAAGGCCAGCCCCAGCATTTT
.	TRBV6-1	.	13	TRBJ1-5	CASSFQSNQPQHF	TGTGCCAGCAGTTTTCAGAGCAATCAGCCCCAGCATTTT
.	TRBV9	.	15	TRBJ2-1	CASSPYGGSYNEQFF	TGTGCCAGCAGCCCCTATGGGGGCAGCTACAATGAGCAGTTCTTC
.	TRBV28	few	11	TRBJ1-1	CATYPQGKAFF	TGTGCCACTTATCCCCAGGGGAAAGCTTTCTTT
.	TRBV5-6	.	15	TRBJ2-7	CASSSRIGPAYEQYF	TGTGCCAGCAGCTCGAGGATCGGGCCCGCCTACGAGCAGTACTTC
.	TRBV28	.	13	TRBJ1-5	CAGGQLSNQPQHF	TGTGCCGGAGGCCAGCTTAGCAATCAGCCCCAGCATTTT
TRBD1	TRBV19	.	14	TRBJ2-1	CASRTGGANNEQFF	TGTGCCAGTAGGACAGGGGGCGCGAACAATGAGCAGTTCTTC
TRBD2	TRBV11-2	.	15	TRBJ2-1	CASSRTRPPPHEQFF	TGTGCCAGCAGTCGGACTAGGCCTCCCCCCCATGAGCAGTTCTTC
.	TRBV9	.	14	TRBJ1-3	CASSVTVSGNTIYF	TGTGCCAGCAGCGTCACGGTCTCTGGAAACACCATATATTTT
.	TRBV5-4	few	15	TRBJ1-2	CASSSPRQGPSGYTF	TGTGCCAGCAGCTCCCCTCGTCAGGGGCCGAGCGGCTACACCTTC
.	TRBV2	few	13	TRBJ1-1	CASSDPGRTEAFF	TGTGCCAGCAGTGACCCAGGGAGGACTGAAGCTTTCTTT
.	TRBV6-5	.	16	TRBJ2-3	CASSSERGRGPDTQYF	TGTGCCAGCAGTTCCGAGCGTGGAAGGGGCCCAGATACGCAGTATTTT
TRBD1	TRBV2	.	17	TRBJ1-5	CASSGIPGTGVGQPQHF	TGTGCCAGCAGTGGCATTCCCGGGACAGGGGTGGGTCAGCCCCAGCATTTT
TRBD2	TRBV10-1	.	16	TRBJ2-7	CASSEGTSGSSYEQYF	TGCGCCAGCAGTGAGGGGACTAGCGGGAGTTCCTACGAGCAGTACTTC
TRBD2	TRBV5-1	few	16	TRBJ2-2	CASSLDAAGVAGELFF	TGCGCCAGCAGCTTGGACGCTGCGGGAGTCGCGGGGGAGCTGTTTTTT
.	TRBV6-5	.	11	TRBJ2-5	CASSYSETQYF	TGTGCCAGCAGTTATTCAGAGACCCAGTACTTC
TRBD1	TRBV6-5	once	16	TRBJ1-5	CASSCDQGARNQPQHF	TGTGCCAGCAGTTGTGATCAGGGGGCCCGCAATCAGCCCCAGCATTTT
.	TRBV6-6	once	16	TRBJ2-6	CASRRGGSSGANVLTF	TGTGCCAGCAGAAGGGGGGGAAGCTCTGGGGCCAACGTCCTGACTTTC
.	TRBV5-6	.	11	TRBJ2-2	CASFGGGELFF	TGTGCCAGCTTCGGGGGCGGGGAGCTGTTTTTT
.	TRBV5-6	once	14	TRBJ2-5	CASSTRRFQETQYF	TGTGCCAGCAGCACGCGACGGTTCCAAGAGACCCAGTACTTC
.	TRBV5-1	.	14	TRBJ2-7	CASSLEGLAYEQYF	TGCGCCAGCAGCTTGGAGGGCCTGGCCTACGAGCAGTACTTC
.	TRBV20-1	.	10	TRBJ2-1	CSVRPYHEFF	TGCAGTGTTCGGCCCTACCACGAGTTCTTC
TRBD2	TRBV7-2	.	15	TRBJ2-7	CASSGRTSGNYEQYF	TGTGCCAGCAGCGGACGGACTAGCGGGAACTACGAGCAGTACTTC
.	TRBV6-1	.	15	TRBJ2-1	CASSDAERAYNEQFF	TGTGCCAGCAGTGACGCGGAGCGGGCATACAATGAGCAGTTCTTC
.	TRBV6-5	.	12	TRBJ2-7	CGAGAVTYEQYF	TGTGGCGCGGGGGCGGTGACCTACGAGCAGTACTTC
.	TRBV21-1	.	18	TRBJ2-1	CASSKFPGVTSGYNEQFF	TGTGCCAGCAGCAAGTTCCCGGGTGTAACTAGCGGTTACAATGAGCAGTTCTTC
.	TRBV11-2	.	13	TRBJ2-3	CASSLPTTDTQYF	TGTGCCAGCAGCTTACCTACCACAGATACGCAGTATTTT
TRBD2	TRBV27	.	18	TRBJ2-4	CASSRTSGSGFGKNIQYF	TGTGCCAGCAGCCGGACTAGCGGGAGCGGTTTTGGCAAAAACATTCAGTACTTC
.	TRBV15	.	13	TRBJ2-1	CATSRDLEYEQFF	TGTGCCACCAGCAGAGATCTGGAGTATGAGCAGTTCTTC
.	TRBV7-3	once	14	TRBJ2-1	CASSPRGRAVEQFF	TGTGCCAGCAGCCCTAGGGGGAGGGCAGTTGAGCAGTTCTTC
.	TRBV9	once	12	TRBJ1-4	CASSVRGEKLFF	TGTGCCAGCAGCGTAAGGGGGGAAAAACTGTTTTTT
.	TRBV5-5	.	15	TRBJ2-1	CASSRGEESYNEQFF	TGTGCCAGCAGCCGAGGAGAGGAATCCTACAATGAGCAGTTCTTC
.	TRBV10-3	.	13	TRBJ1-5	CAISWDEGQPQHF	TGTGCCATCAGTTGGGACGAGGGTCAGCCCCAGCATTTT
.	TRBV19	.	15	TRBJ2-2	CASSIGSVSTGELFF	TGTGCCAGTAGTATAGGTTCTGTTTCCACCGGGGAGCTGTTTTTT
TRBD1	TRBV2	.	14	TRBJ1-2	CASRDRGEVYGYTF	TGTGCCAGCAGGGACAGGGGGGAGGTCTATGGCTACACCTTC
TRBD1	TRBV5-1	.	16	TRBJ2-7	CASSPRGQPSSYEQYF	TGCGCCAGCAGCCCGAGGGGACAGCCAAGCTCCTACGAGCAGTACTTC
TRBD2	TRBV7-6	.	15	TRBJ2-5	CASSLETSPQETQYF	TGTGCCAGCAGCTTAGAGACTAGCCCTCAAGAGACCCAGTACTTC
.	TRBV19	.	13	TRBJ1-2	CASSMGPEYGYTF	TGTGCCAGTAGTATGGGACCGGAATATGGCTACACCTTC
.	TRBV27	.	14	TRBJ2-5	CASSLGDPQSPQYF	TGTGCCAGCAGTTTGGGAGATCCCCAGTCCCCCCAGTACTTC
.	TRBV29-1	.	13	TRBJ2-7	CSVEMAASYEQYF	TGCAGCGTTGAAATGGCGGCATCTTACGAGCAGTACTTC